The next 13 T cell receptor beta chains were all read from a single sample in a study of blood T cell repertoires in COVID-19. Clones were read by immunoSEQ multiplex PCR, and TCRdb kept only the in-frame ones, dropping some. The sample shows about 140,000 clones, 75% to 80% of them seen only once. Sequenced input: PBMCs or T cells enriched from blood (not recorded which). All receptors derive from a woman between 45 and 65 years old who had recovered from COVID-19.

The rearrangement uses TRBV7-9 and TRBJ1-6; D is perhaps TRBD1 (5 bases). The V end was cut by 1 base, the J end by 11 bases, with 12 bases between. This CDR3 is built from 14 residues. CDR1 is SEHNR and CDR2 is FQNEAQ in the germline V gene (reference sequence). Here the CDR3 reads CASSLGQGITPLHF. CDR3 DNA: TGTGCCAGCAGCTTAGGGCAGGGCATAACACCCCTCCACTTT.

This chain links TRBV2 with TRBJ1-5, with 11 bases lining up with TRBD1. This CDR3 contains 15 residues. Germline V CDR1 and CDR2: SNHLY, FYNNEI. After removal of 6 bases from V and 3 bases from J, the junction contained 4 bases not matched to a gene. The CDR3 spells CASSGDRGANQPQHF. The CDR3 coding sequence is TGTGCCAGCAGCGGGGACAGGGGGGCCAATCAGCCCCAGCATTTT.

This clone was seen only a few times. This rearrangement joins TRBV11-3 to TRBJ2-1; 13 bases map to TRBD2. The V gene end was trimmed by 4 bases and the J gene end by 8 bases; junction bases not matched to a gene: 5. The CDR3 totals 15 residues. CDR1 is SGHNT and CDR2 is YENEEA in the germline V gene. This CDR3 is CASSSGLAGRDEQFF. DNA of the CDR3: TGTGCCAGCAGCTCGGGACTAGCGGGGAGGGATGAGCAGTTCTTC.

The chain has TRBV3-1 (or the pseudogene TRBV3-2) and TRBJ2-1; tentatively, D is TRBD1 (6 bases). Between the trimmed V and J ends, which lost 0 bases and 5 bases, there was a span of 11 bases. The germline CDR1 and CDR2 sequences are LGHDT and YNNKEL (reference sequence). The length of the CDR3 is 15 residues. CDR3 in DNA: TGTGCCAGCAGCCAAGATGGACAGCCCCACAATGAGCAGTTCTTC. This gives the protein CASSQDGQPHNEQFF.

This chain links TRBV3-1 (or the pseudogene TRBV3-2) with TRBJ2-1, with 10 bases identical to TRBD1. CDR1 and CDR2 (germline): LGHDT, YNNKEL (reference sequence). CDR3 length: 16 amino acids. Trimming took 2 bases from V and 4 from J; bases not matched to a gene: 5. CDR3 DNA: TGTGCCAGCAGCCAATCCGGGACAGGGGCGTACAATGAGCAGTTCTTC. Its protein is CASSQSGTGAYNEQFF.

This clone was counted a few times. Other DNA variants within this sample encode the same CDR3. The chain carries TRBV19 and TRBJ1-5, with 8 bases matching TRBD1. V shed 5 bases, J shed 4 bases, and the junction held 4 bases outside the gene matches. Germline CDR1 and CDR2: LNHDA and SQIVND (reference sequence). The CDR3 is 14 residues long. As DNA, the CDR3 is TGTGCCAGTAGTCGTGGACAGGGTAATCAGCCCCAGCATTTT. This encodes CASSRGQGNQPQHF.

This clone was counted once. The J gene is TRBJ2-3, the V gene TRBV5-1; 8 positions agree with TRBD2. The CDR3 spans 16 residues. Unmatched junction bases numbered 8, after V lost 0 bases and J lost 5 bases. CDR1 SGHRS and CDR2 YFSETQ come from the germline V gene. CDR3 nucleotide sequence: TGCGCCAGCAGCTTGGACTCGGCGGGGGGTGTAGATACGCAGTATTTT. Its protein product is CASSLDSAGGVDTQYF.

This clone was found a few times. The J gene is TRBJ2-7, the V gene TRBV10-3, with D perhaps matching TRBD1 (5 bases). Trimming shortened V by 5 bases and J by 4 bases, and 12 bases separated the two germline ends. The germline V gene encodes CDR1 ENHRY and CDR2 SYGVKD. This CDR3 has 13 residues. CDR3: CAISIQERYEQYF. The DNA of the CDR3 is TGTGCCATCAGTATACAGGAAAGGTACGAGCAGTACTTC.

The chain carries TRBV7-8 and TRBJ1-4; no definite D call. The germline V and J ends were trimmed by 4 bases and 8 bases, with 14 bases remaining between them. The CDR3 covers 14 residues. Germline V gives CDR1 SGHVS, CDR2 FQNEAQ. This chain's CDR3 is CASSSVTALEKLFF. The CDR3 DNA sequence: TGTGCCAGCAGCTCCGTCACAGCCTTAGAAAAACTGTTTTTT.

This clone was observed once. The chain links TRBV18 to TRBJ2-7; TRBD2 matches at 13 bases. There are 15 residues in the CDR3. V dropped 3 bases and J dropped 5; count of bases not matched to a gene: 4. The germline V gene has CDR1 KGHSH and CDR2 LQKENI. The CDR3 loop reads CASSPQLAGGDEQYF. The CDR3 DNA reads as TGTGCCAGCTCACCTCAACTAGCGGGAGGGGACGAGCAGTACTTC.

The chain joins TRBV4-2 to TRBJ2-1, with TRBD2 matching over 9 bases. CDR1 LGHNA and CDR2 YNFKEQ come from the germline V gene. The CDR3 spans 17 residues. J was trimmed by 5 bases and V by 1 base; bases with no gene match: 9. CDR3 nucleotide sequence: TGTGCCAGCAGCCAAGGCGAACTAGCGGGCCGTGACAATGAGCAGTTCTTC. Residues: CASSQGELAGRDNEQFF.

The chain uses TRBV6-6 and TRBJ1-5; D ambiguous. V was shortened by 4 bases and J by 8 bases, with 12 bases between the two germline ends. CDR3 length: 13 residues. The germline CDR1 and CDR2 sequences are MNHNY and SVGAGI (reference sequence). The CDR3 DNA follows: TGTGCCAGCAGTTTAGACGGGGTGAAGCCCCAGCATTTT. The encoded protein is CASSLDGVKPQHF.

The gene calls are TRBV5-1 and TRBJ1-2; tentative D call: TRBD1 (6 bases). Per germline, CDR1 SGHRS and CDR2 YFSETQ. V gave up 4 bases and J gave up 8 bases, with 15 bases separating them. The CDR3 extends over 13 amino acids. This CDR3 is CASSAGTQGGYTF. The CDR3, as DNA: TGCGCCAGCAGCGCAGGGACCCAGGGGGGCTACACCTTC.